The 31 T cell receptor beta chains given below trace back to one sample, sequenced in a study of kidney transplant recipient with SARS-CoV-2 infection (dated by TCRdb to about 2021). The time point label on this specimen signifies: pre-pandemic baseline sample and day 111 after first positive SARS-CoV-2 test. For sequencing, an Illumina MiSeq was employed. Through fastp at Q25 and MiXCR, TCRdb rebuilt clones from the public reads, retaining in-frame beta chains. Here each entry gathers all rows of one CDR3 protein and keeps the most common genes and DNA. This sample lists approximately 240,000 distinct CDR3 sequences; less than 35% were detected once. The top ten constitute around 7.8% of the sample. The material was a blood sample, obtained at baseline and between days 110 and 120 from a kidney transplant recipient. The receptors were sampled from a male patient aged 30 to 40 who had COVID-19 and was a kidney transplant recipient. After a transplant, the donor of the graft may account for some T cells.

To note about this clonotype: A much larger clone sits a single nucleotide away, making a read error possible. The gene calls are TRBV3-1 and TRBJ2-5; D is unclear. The CDR3 is 17 amino acids. CDR1 and CDR2 from the germline V gene are LGHDT and YNNKEL (reference sequence). The germline V and J ends were trimmed by 5 bases and 5 bases, with 24 bases remaining between them. CDR3 loop: CASSIAHPISSSETQYF. The CDR3 region has the DNA TGTGCCAGCAGCATAGCCCATCCCATTTCTTCCTCTGAGACCCAGTACTTC.

This clonotype occurred a few times. The V call is TRBV9, the J call TRBJ2-5; D is uncertain. Germline V gives CDR1 SGDLS, CDR2 YYNGEE. V lost 4 bases, J lost 5 bases, and 15 bases lay in between. This CDR3 is 14 amino acids long. CDR3 DNA sequence: TGTGCCAGCAGCAGATCGGACGGCTCGGAGACCCAGTACTTC. The encoded protein is CASSRSDGSETQYF.

This chain connects TRBV7-3 to TRBJ2-5, with D possibly called TRBD1 or TRBD2 (6 bases each). The V end was cut by 7 bases, the J end by 3 bases, with 18 bases between. The V gene's germline CDR1 is SGHTA and CDR2 FQGTGA. This CDR3 is built from 15 residues. CDR3 DNA sequence: TGTGCCAGCAATCCCGAACAGGGAGGTGAAGAGACCCAGTACTTC. Translating it yields CASNPEQGGEETQYF.

This clonotype was counted ten times or more. This chain links TRBV18 with TRBJ1-1; maybe TRBD1 (6 bases). CDR3 length: 14 amino acids. Deletions cut 0 bases from V and 4 bases from J, with 9 bases between. In germline, CDR1 is KGHSH, CDR2 LQKENI. The CDR3 DNA follows: TGTGCCAGCTCACCACCGACAGGTATCACTGAAGCTTTCTTT. Amino acid sequence: CASSPPTGITEAFF.

To note about this clonotype: This could be a read error, since a much larger clone is one nucleotide away. This sequence joins TRBV12-5 and TRBJ1-2, with D possibly being TRBD1 (5 bases). CDR1 is LGHNT, CDR2 FRNRAP, per germline. Deletions cut 5 bases from V and 4 bases from J, with 23 bases between. The CDR3 runs 17 residues. CDR3 sequence: CASGVESLQGETYGYTF. The DNA for the CDR3 is TGTGCTAGTGGTGTAGAAAGTTTGCAGGGAGAGACCTATGGCTACACCTTC. Looking up the rest from reference TRBV12-5 and TRBJ1-2 gives the full variable domain: DARVTQTPRHKVTEMGQEVTMRCQPILGHNTVFWYRQTMMQGLELLAYFRNRAPLDDSGMPKDRFSAEMPDATLATLKIQPSEPRDSAVYFCASGVESLQGETYGYTFGSGTRLTVV.

Concerning this clonotype itself: Given a much more abundant clone one base away, this may be a read error. This chain uses TRBV19 with TRBJ2-7; TRBD2 agrees at 13 bases. V lost 4 bases to trimming and J lost 6 bases; unmatched junction nucleotides: 15. CDR1 is LNHDA and CDR2 is SQIVND in the germline V gene (reference sequence). The CDR3 is 18 amino acids. CDR3 sequence: CASSNRGWTSGSPREQYF. CDR3 nucleotide sequence: TGTGCCAGTAGTAACAGGGGCTGGACTAGCGGGAGTCCTCGCGAGCAGTACTTC.

This clonotype showed up many times. The rearrangement links TRBV27 to TRBJ2-3; the match to TRBD1 covers 7 bases. The CDR3 sequence is 16 residues long. CDR1 is MNHEY and CDR2 is SMNVEV in the germline V gene (reference sequence). Trimming cost V 4 bases and J 0 bases; bases outside gene matches: 7. In nucleotides, the CDR3 is TGTGCCAGCAGTTCCCCGACAGGGATTAGCACAGATACGCAGTATTTT. Translating gives CASSSPTGISTDTQYF.

This clonotype has ten or more counts. This chain joins TRBV12-3 or TRBV12-4 and TRBJ1-1, with 9 bases identical to TRBD1. This CDR3 comprises 14 residues. The junction had 4 bases not matched to a gene; V was cut back by 7 bases and J by 1 base. The CDR3 is CASTPGQGNTEAFF. CDR3 nucleotides: TGTGCCAGCACCCCGGGACAGGGGAACACTGAAGCTTTCTTT.

This clonotype was seen at least ten times. This rearrangement joins TRBV6-5 to TRBJ2-7; TRBD1 aligns across 10 bases. The J segment lost 3 bases and the V segment lost 2 bases, leaving 16 bases of the junction unmatched. This CDR3 has 19 amino acids. From germline, CDR1 is MNHEY and CDR2 SVGAGI. In DNA, the CDR3 is TGTGCCAGCAGTTACAATATGGGACAGGGGAAAGAAAGAGGCTACGAGCAGTACTTC. It codes for CASSYNMGQGKERGYEQYF.

This clonotype occurred many times. The rearrangement joins TRBV19 to TRBJ1-2; a weak D match, TRBD1 (6 bases). Germline-derived CDR1 and CDR2 are LNHDA and SQIVND (reference sequence). The CDR3 totals 14 residues. Deletions cut 6 bases from V and 3 bases from J, with 14 bases between. CDR3 in amino acids: CASRGGGRHYGYTF. CDR3 DNA sequence: TGTGCCAGTAGAGGTGGGGGGCGTCACTATGGCTACACCTTC. The variable domain in full, completed from reference TRBV19 and TRBJ1-2, reads DGGITQSPKYLFRKEGQNVTLSCEQNLNHDAMYWYRQDPGQGLRLIYYSQIVNDFQKGDIAEGYSVSREKKESFPLTVTSAQKNPTAFYLCASRGGGRHYGYTFGSGTRLTVV.

This clonotype was picked up many times. The J gene is TRBJ1-2, the V gene TRBV7-9, with D perhaps TRBD1 (5 bases). The germline CDR1 and CDR2 sequences are SEHNR and FQNEAQ (reference sequence). V was pared by 4 bases and J by 8 bases, with 14 bases between. CDR3 length: 13 residues. The CDR3 nucleotides read TGTGCCAGCAGCTACACAGGTGTGGGAGGCTACACCTTC. Its translation: CASSYTGVGGYTF.

The sample holds many counts of this clonotype. The chain recombines TRBV3-1 with TRBJ1-5; TRBD1 agrees at 7 bases. The V and J ends lost 1 base and 6 bases, in that order; junction bases with no gene match: 6. The germline V gene has CDR1 LGHDT and CDR2 YNNKEL (reference sequence). The CDR3 extends over 15 amino acids. The CDR3 is CASSQGTGRSQPQHF. The DNA for the CDR3 is TGTGCCAGCAGCCAAGGGACAGGCCGAAGTCAGCCCCAGCATTTT.

In regard to this clonotype: A much larger clone lies a single base off, so this may be a read error. The chain links TRBV6-5 to TRBJ1-3, with TRBD1 matching 7 bases. V shed 8 bases, J shed 6 bases, and the junction held 7 bases outside the gene matches. CDR1 and CDR2 (germline): MNHEY, SVGAGI. The CDR3 has 13 residues. CDR3 loop: CASGLQGTNTIYF. In DNA, the CDR3 is TGTGCCAGCGGTTTACAGGGGACAAACACCATATATTTT.

This rearrangement joins TRBV5-4 to TRBJ1-2, with D unresolved. The CDR3 totals 16 residues. Germline V CDR1 and CDR2: SGHNT, YYREEE (reference sequence). Trimming removed 7 bases at V and 7 bases at J, with 26 bases between. DNA of the CDR3: TGTGCCAGCGCCCACGACGTACCAGGAAAGACCTGTGGCTACACCTTC. It codes for CASAHDVPGKTCGYTF.

Turning to this clonotype: This may arise from a read error, as a much more abundant clone is one base away. The rearrangement links TRBV3-1 to TRBJ1-2; D is ambiguous. The CDR3 consists of 17 residues. Germline CDR1 LGHDT, CDR2 YNNKEL (reference sequence). The V end lost 8 bases, the J end lost 4 bases, and 26 bases lay between the germline ends. CDR3 sequence reads: CASGDRSTLRKTYGYTF. The CDR3 DNA follows: TGTGCCAGCGGCGATAGAAGCACCCTTCGAAAGACCTATGGCTACACCTTC.

This clonotype was counted many times. The V and J genes are TRBV6-1 and TRBJ2-1; D may correspond to TRBD1 or TRBD2 (5 bases each). Germline CDR1 reads MNHNS; CDR2 reads SASEGT. Deletions cut 1 base from V and 4 bases from J, with 11 bases between. The CDR3 spans 15 residues. The CDR3 region is CASSEGGTPYNEQFF. Here the CDR3 DNA reads TGTGCCAGCAGTGAAGGGGGGACGCCTTACAATGAGCAGTTCTTC.

This clonotype showed up many times. The chain recombines TRBV7-6 with TRBJ1-2, with D unclear. The CDR3 totals 17 residues. V was pared by 4 bases and J by 4 bases, with 22 bases between. Germline values: CDR1 SGHVS, CDR2 FNYEAQ. For the CDR3, the DNA is TGTGCCAGCAGCTGGGTGGGTGAATCTCGAAAGACCTATGGCTACACCTTC. Protein product: CASSWVGESRKTYGYTF.

About this clonotype: A read error may be the cause here, since a much bigger clone is one base away. The chain carries TRBV7-2 and TRBJ2-7; 7 bases align to TRBD1. Germline V lookup: CDR1 SGHTA, CDR2 FQGNSA. The CDR3 length is 14 residues. The CDR3, as DNA: TGTGCCAACAGCTCTTCGACAGGGTCCTACGAGCAGTACTTC. Translated, it gives CANSSSTGSYEQYF.

In regard to this clonotype: A much larger clone differs by one base, so this may be a read error. The chain is built from TRBV8-2 and TRBJ1-2. TRBV8-2 constitutes a pseudogene. This CDR3 has 16 amino acids. CDR3 DNA sequence: TGTGGCAGTCGAGTCGGTGATAGCCGAAAGACCTATGGCTACACCTTC. It translates to CGSRVGDSRKTYGYTF.

This clonotype was seen many times. The chain carries TRBV29-1 and TRBJ1-2, with a weak D call TRBD1 (6 bases). The germline V and J ends were trimmed by 7 bases and 7 bases, with 13 bases remaining between them. CDR3 size: 11 residues. Germline loops: CDR1 SQVTM, CDR2 ANQGSEA. The DNA of the CDR3 is TGCAGCGGGGGAACAGGGAGTGGCTACACCTTC. It translates to CSGGTGSGYTF. Full variable domain (remainder filled in from reference TRBV29-1 and TRBJ1-2): SAVISQKPSRDICQRGTSLTIQCQVDSQVTMMFWYRQQPGQSLTLIATANQGSEATYESGFVIDKFPISRPNLTFSTLTVSNMSPEDSSIYLCSGGTGSGYTFGSGTRLTVV.

Concerning this clonotype: This may come from a read error, since a much larger clone is one base off. DNA of the CDR3: TGTGCCAGCAGCTATGGAGTCACCCTTCGAAAGACCTATGGCTACACCTTC. It encodes CASSYGVTLRKTYGYTF. V usage is TRBV3-1 and J usage is TRBJ1-2, with unresolved D. The CDR3 contains 17 residues. Germline values: CDR1 LGHDT, CDR2 YNNKEL (reference sequence). Trimming took off 5 bases at V and 4 bases at J, with 23 bases between the two ends.

This clonotype came up many times. The chain combines TRBV2 with TRBJ1-6; D is ambiguous. In germline, CDR1 is SNHLY, CDR2 FYNNEI. This CDR3 has 11 residues. With 3 bases removed from V and 11 bases from J, the gap between germline ends came to 5 bases. In DNA, the CDR3 is TGTGCCAGCAGTGAGGTCCCACCCCTCCACTTT. It yields the protein CASSEVPPLHF.

This clonotype was counted many times. The CDR3 protein is CASSVLITLRKTYGYTF. The CDR3 DNA reads as TGTGCCAGCAGCGTGTTAATCACCCTTCGAAAGACCTATGGCTACACCTTC. J is TRBJ1-2 and V is TRBV3-1; the D is unclear. Per germline, CDR1 LGHDT and CDR2 YNNKEL (reference sequence). The CDR3 has 17 amino acids. V shed 5 bases and J shed 4 bases, with 23 bases lying between them.

A remark on this clonotype: Since a much larger clone is just one base distant, this may be a read error. This chain connects TRBV6-2 or TRBV6-3 to TRBJ1-2, with 10 bases that match TRBD1. The CDR3 runs to 14 residues. V dropped 6 bases and J dropped 4; count of bases not matched to a gene: 5. Germline loops: CDR1 MNHEY, CDR2 SVGEGT. The CDR3 DNA reads TGTGCCAGCAGCGGGACAGGGGCGGGCTATGGCTACACCTTC. Protein: CASSGTGAGYGYTF.

This clonotype occurred many times. The chain recombines TRBV4-1 with TRBJ2-2; a possible D gene is TRBD1 (6 bases). There are 14 residues in the CDR3. The germline gives CDR1 MGHRA, CDR2 YSYEKL. The V end lost 6 bases, the J end lost 3 bases, and 11 bases lay between the germline ends. This CDR3 reads CASSYSGDTGELFF. CDR3 bases: TGCGCCAGCAGTTATTCAGGGGACACCGGGGAGCTGTTTTTT.

As to this clonotype: A single base separates this from a much larger clone, so it may be a read error. The genes are TRBV11-2 and TRBJ2-2; D is ambiguous. The V and J ends lost 5 bases and 6 bases respectively, with 16 bases between them. The germline V gene encodes CDR1 SGHAT and CDR2 FQNNGV. This CDR3 comprises 15 residues. CDR3 amino acids: CASSPWATNAGELFF. CDR3 sequence (DNA): TGTGCCAGCAGCCCCTGGGCGACGAATGCCGGGGAGCTGTTTTTT. Full variable domain (missing parts from reference TRBV11-2 and TRBJ2-2): EAGVAQSPRYKIIEKRQSVAFWCNPISGHATLYWYQQILGQGPKLLIQFQNNGVVDDSQLPKDRFSAERLKGVDSTLKIQPAKLEDSAVYLCASSPWATNAGELFFGEGSRLTVL.

CDR3 region: CASSQATSGSWEQFF. The DNA for the CDR3 is TGCGCCAGCAGCCAAGCGACTAGCGGGAGTTGGGAGCAGTTCTTC. V gene TRBV4-1 combines with J gene TRBJ2-1; 12 nucleotides line up with TRBD2. This CDR3 is 15 amino acids long. CDR1 and CDR2 (germline): MGHRA, YSYEKL. Unmatched junction bases numbered 5, after V lost 1 base and J lost 10 bases.

This clonotype came up many times. The rearrangement links TRBV10-1 to TRBJ2-3; 11 nucleotides match TRBD2. V was pared by 3 bases and J by 3 bases, with 5 bases of the junction left unmatched. The CDR3 is 16 residues long. Germline V gives CDR1 WNHNN, CDR2 SYGVQD (reference sequence). CDR3 region: CASSDNLAGGTDTQYF. The CDR3 DNA reads as TGCGCCAGCAGTGACAATCTAGCGGGAGGAACAGATACGCAGTATTTT.

This rearrangement joins TRBV5-1 to TRBJ2-4; D perhaps matches TRBD1 (5 bases). The length of the CDR3 is 15 residues. The ends were cut back, 3 bases at V and 9 bases at J, with 19 bases in the middle. The germline V gene has CDR1 SGHRS and CDR2 YFSETQ. The CDR3 protein is CASSSQGGEAIIQYF. In DNA, the CDR3 is TGCGCCAGCAGCTCGCAGGGTGGTGAGGCCATCATTCAGTACTTC. Combining the CDR3 with reference TRBV5-1 and TRBJ2-4 gives the whole variable domain KAGVTQTPRYLIKTRGQQVTLSCSPISGHRSVSWYQQTPGQGLQFLFEYFSETQRNKGNFPGRFSGRQFSNSRSEMNVSTLELGDSALYLCASSSQGGEAIIQYFGAGTRLSVL.

Worth noting for this clonotype: This may stem from a read error, because a much larger clone lies one nucleotide away. This chain joins TRBV19 and TRBJ1-1; no clear D. Looked up from germline, CDR1 is LNHDA and CDR2 is SQIVND (reference sequence). The CDR3 length is 12 residues. V was pared by 7 bases and J by 7 bases, with 13 bases between. This CDR3 is CASNGPYIEAFF. In nucleotides, the CDR3 is TGTGCCAGTAACGGGCCGTACATTGAAGCTTTCTTT. The whole variable domain, filled in from reference TRBV19 and TRBJ1-1, reads DGGITQSPKYLFRKEGQNVTLSCEQNLNHDAMYWYRQDPGQGLRLIYYSQIVNDFQKGDIAEGYSVSREKKESFPLTVTSAQKNPTAFYLCASNGPYIEAFFGQGTRLTVV.

Remarks on this clonotype: A much larger clonotype is one base distant, so this may be a read error. This sequence joins TRBV4-1 and TRBJ1-2; the D is unclear. V lost 4 bases, J lost 4 bases, and 13 bases lay in between. This CDR3 region has 14 residues. The germline V gene encodes CDR1 MGHRA and CDR2 YSYEKL. This CDR3 is CASSRVGDSYGYTF. The CDR3 nucleotides are TGCGCCAGCAGCCGAGTCGGGGATTCCTATGGCTACACCTTC.